One and the same sample provided the 23 T cell receptor beta chains below, sequenced in a study of response to subunit inactivated influenza vaccine. TCRdb processed the RT-PCR reads anew with MiXCR; each CDR3 protein has one entry. The sample shows 800,000 to 1,000,000 distinct CDR3 sequences, 21% of them seen only once. The specimen was PBMCs from blood, collected about 5 days after vaccination. Receptors originate from a man aged 50 or older who received an inactivated influenza vaccine.

The CDR3 protein is CASRWTGRRSEQYF. The CDR3 nucleotides are TGTGCCAGCAGGTGGACAGGGCGGAGAAGCGAGCAGTACTTC. V usage is TRBV7-9 and J usage is TRBJ2-7, with 8 nucleotides matching TRBD1. CDR1 is SEHNR, CDR2 FQNEAQ, per germline (reference sequence). This CDR3 contains 14 residues. The trim removed 6 bases at V and 6 bases at J, leaving 10 bases unmatched.

J is TRBJ2-7 and V is TRBV7-2; D gene ambiguous. In germline, CDR1 is SGHTA, CDR2 FQGNSA. Deletions cut 5 bases from V and 0 bases from J, with 20 bases between. This CDR3 is built from 17 residues. The chain's CDR3 is CASSPRTHFSRSYEQYF. In DNA, the CDR3 is TGTGCCAGCAGCCCCCGGACCCACTTCTCCCGCTCCTACGAGCAGTACTTC. Using reference TRBV7-2 and TRBJ2-7 for the parts outside the CDR3, the full variable domain is GAGVSQSPSNKVTEKGKDVELRCDPISGHTALYWYRQSLGQGLEFLIYFQGNSAPDKSGLPSDRFSAERTGGSVSTLTIQRTQQEDSAVYLCASSPRTHFSRSYEQYFGPGTRLTVT.

The rearrangement uses TRBV6-2 or TRBV6-3 and TRBJ2-7; D might be TRBD1 or TRBD2, each matching 5 bases. Trimming cost V 10 bases and J 2 bases, with 18 bases left between them. This CDR3 region has 14 residues. CDR1 is MNHEY and CDR2 is SVGEGT in the germline V gene. The CDR3 spells CATIPRGETYEQYF. As DNA, the CDR3 is TGTGCCACCATTCCAAGAGGGGAAACCTACGAGCAGTACTTC.

This rearrangement joins TRBV5-1 to TRBJ2-3; TRBD1 is a possible D gene (6 bases). This CDR3 is built from 16 residues. CDR1 and CDR2 from the germline V gene are SGHRS and YFSETQ. Trimming took 0 bases from V and 2 from J, leaving 13 bases between them. CDR3 region: CASSLAVGQNTDTQYF. The CDR3 DNA reads as TGCGCCAGCAGCTTGGCCGTCGGACAGAACACAGATACGCAGTATTTT. Full variable domain (missing parts from reference TRBV5-1 and TRBJ2-3): KAGVTQTPRYLIKTRGQQVTLSCSPISGHRSVSWYQQTPGQGLQFLFEYFSETQRNKGNFPGRFSGRQFSNSRSEMNVSTLELGDSALYLCASSLAVGQNTDTQYFGPGTRLTVL.

J is TRBJ1-1 and V is TRBV29-1; D remains unclear. Germline V gene data show CDR1 as SQVTM and CDR2 as ANQGSEA. The CDR3 is made up of 10 amino acids. V lost 7 bases, J lost 2 bases, and 5 bases lay in between. The CDR3 sequence is CSGRNTEAFF. CDR3 coding DNA: TGCAGCGGTAGAAACACTGAAGCTTTCTTT.

This clonotype came up a few times. The chain uses TRBV10-2 and TRBJ1-5, with no clear D. The CDR3 has 14 residues. Germline CDR1 is WSHSY and CDR2 is SAAADI. With 9 bases removed from V and 1 base from J, the gap between germline ends came to 13 bases. The CDR3 loop reads CASQTQPSNQPQHF. CDR3 nucleotides: TGCGCCAGTCAGACCCAACCAAGCAATCAGCCCCAGCATTTT.

The rearrangement joins TRBV6-5 to TRBJ1-4; maybe TRBD1 (5 bases). V lost 2 bases and J lost 6, with 10 bases in between. The length of the CDR3 is 14 residues. Germline CDR1 MNHEY, CDR2 SVGAGI. CDR3 residues: CASSYGAGDEKLFF. CDR3 sequence (DNA): TGTGCCAGCAGTTACGGGGCGGGAGATGAAAAACTGTTTTTT.

This clonotype was counted between two and nine times. This chain links TRBV7-2 with TRBJ2-7; 8 nucleotides align to TRBD1. This CDR3 spans 15 amino acids. Germline trimming cut 1 base from V and 5 bases from J; bases unmatched to any gene: 7. Germline CDR1 reads SGHTA; CDR2 reads FQGNSA. CDR3 protein: CASSLEGTGVHEQYF. DNA of the CDR3: TGTGCCAGCAGCTTAGAGGGGACAGGCGTCCACGAGCAGTACTTC.

The chain uses TRBV9 and TRBJ1-6; D remains ambiguous. The CDR3 has 14 residues. Germline V gives CDR1 SGDLS, CDR2 YYNGEE. V dropped 0 bases and J dropped 7 bases, with 8 bases sitting between them. The CDR3 loop is CASSVAPQNSPLHF. In DNA, the CDR3 is TGTGCCAGCAGCGTAGCCCCACAGAATTCACCCCTCCACTTT. Full variable domain (remainder filled in from reference TRBV9 and TRBJ1-6): DSGVTQTPKHLITATGQRVTLRCSPRSGDLSVYWYQQSLDQGLQFLIQYYNGEERAKGNILERFSAQQFPDLHSELNLSSLELGDSALYFCASSVAPQNSPLHFGNGTRLTVT.

Only a few counts were recorded for this clonotype. The chain recombines TRBV5-1 with TRBJ2-1, with D tentatively TRBD2 (6 bases). Trimming removed 0 bases from V and 0 bases from J, with 10 bases in between. Germline V CDR1 and CDR2: SGHRS, YFSETQ. The CDR3 is made up of 16 amino acids. The CDR3 sequence is CASSLGYGSSYNEQFF. CDR3 DNA sequence: TGCGCCAGCAGCTTGGGTTACGGGAGCTCCTACAATGAGCAGTTCTTC.

The chain is built from TRBV6-5 and TRBJ2-6, with D possibly being TRBD2 (6 bases). The germline V gene encodes CDR1 MNHEY and CDR2 SVGAGI. This CDR3 region has 16 residues. The V end lost 0 bases, the J end lost 4 bases, and 10 bases lay between the germline ends. CDR3 loop: CASSYSGGIGANVLTF. The CDR3 nucleotides read TGTGCCAGCAGTTACTCCGGCGGGATAGGGGCCAACGTCCTGACTTTC.

This clonotype was counted at least ten times. This chain joins TRBV12-3 or TRBV12-4 and TRBJ1-2; 9 bases match TRBD1. V gave up 5 bases and J gave up 7 bases; unmatched junction bases: 11. The CDR3 covers 15 residues. The DNA for the CDR3 is TGTGCCAGCAGTCTGTGGGACAGGGAAGGGGGTGGCTACACCTTC. As protein: CASSLWDREGGGYTF.

This clonotype showed up just a few times. This sequence joins TRBV7-9 and TRBJ2-7, with 9 nucleotides matching TRBD2. V dropped 4 bases and J dropped 0; count of bases not matched to a gene: 7. The CDR3 extends over 16 amino acids. Germline values: CDR1 SEHNR, CDR2 FQNEAQ (reference sequence). As DNA, the CDR3 is TGTGCCAGCAGCTCAGGGTTAGCGGGGGACTCCTACGAGCAGTACTTC. It encodes CASSSGLAGDSYEQYF.

The rearrangement joins TRBV28 to TRBJ2-5; D unresolved. The V gene's germline CDR1 is MDHEN and CDR2 SYDVKM. Trimming pared 3 bases from V and 5 bases from J, leaving 13 bases between. The CDR3 loop spans 14 amino acids. The chain's CDR3 is CASSLPLGRETQYF. The CDR3 DNA is TGTGCCAGCAGTTTGCCTCTAGGTCGGGAGACCCAGTACTTC.

This clonotype appeared a single time. The V gene is TRBV20-1, the J gene TRBJ2-5, with D uncertain. Deletions cut 1 base from V and 4 bases from J, with 7 bases between. This CDR3 is 12 amino acids long. Germline CDR1 reads DFQATT; CDR2 reads SNEGSKA (reference sequence). The CDR3 DNA follows: TGCAGTGCTAGAGTCCTTCGAGAGACCCAGTACTTC. Its protein product is CSARVLRETQYF.

The rearrangement links TRBV3-1 to TRBJ2-3; a possible D gene is TRBD2 (5 bases). This CDR3 has 15 residues. The V gene lost 0 bases and the J gene lost 8 bases, with 15 bases spanning the gap. Germline V gives CDR1 LGHDT, CDR2 YNNKEL (reference sequence). The CDR3 here is CASSQDLGADSTQYF. The DNA of the CDR3 is TGTGCCAGCAGCCAAGATTTGGGAGCGGATTCTACGCAGTATTTT.

The genes are TRBV29-1 and TRBJ2-3; 7 nucleotides agree with TRBD1. Per germline, CDR1 SQVTM and CDR2 ANQGSEA. CDR3 length equals 15 residues. V lost 5 bases and J lost 0; bases outside the gene matches: 8. CDR3 sequence: CSVIRGTASTDTQYF. The CDR3 bases are TGCAGCGTTATCCGAGGGACAGCTAGCACAGATACGCAGTATTTT.

This clonotype has ten or more counts. An end of the junction differs from the germline gene, which may be a read error. The CDR3 spells CASSLESSTDTQYF. In nucleotides, the CDR3 is TGCGCCAGCAGCTTGGAGTCCAGCACAGATACGCAGTATTTT. V usage is TRBV12-3 or TRBV12-4 and J usage is TRBJ2-3; D is unclear. The CDR3 covers 14 residues.

This clonotype was observed a few times. The J gene is TRBJ2-7, the V gene TRBV7-2; 9 bases are shared with TRBD1. CDR3 size: 15 residues. V was clipped by 1 base and J by 2 bases; unmatched bases: 3. Germline loops: CDR1 SGHTA, CDR2 FQGNSA. The CDR3 nucleotides read TGTGCCAGCAGCTTAGTGGACAGGGGAACCTACGAGCAGTACTTC. Its protein is CASSLVDRGTYEQYF.

This clonotype was detected ten times or more. CDR3 nucleotide sequence: TGTGCCAGCACGGACAGATATTCACCCCTCCACTTT. This codes for CASTDRYSPLHF. The chain joins TRBV12-3 or TRBV12-4 to TRBJ1-6, with D maybe TRBD1 (6 bases). Trimming took off 7 bases at V and 8 bases at J, with 9 bases between the two ends. The CDR3 has 12 amino acids.

The genes are TRBV4-1 and TRBJ2-1; possibly TRBD2 for D (6 bases). Germline assignment: CDR1 MGHRA and CDR2 YSYEKL. This CDR3 is built from 17 residues. V was trimmed by 4 bases and J by 3 bases, leaving 19 bases between them. For the CDR3, the DNA is TGCGCCAGCAGCCCCGATCCCGGGACTCTTTTCTACAATGAGCAGTTCTTC. Its translation is CASSPDPGTLFYNEQFF.

The chain uses TRBV20-1 and TRBJ2-7; 8 bases line up with TRBD2. There are 14 residues in the CDR3. The J segment lost 2 bases and the V segment lost 1 base, leaving 4 bases of the junction unmatched. Germline V CDR1 and CDR2: DFQATT, SNEGSKA (reference sequence). CDR3 bases: TGCAGTGCTAGAGTCAGCGGGGGTGCCTACGAGCAGTACTTC. Protein sequence: CSARVSGGAYEQYF.

The J gene is TRBJ1-5, the V gene TRBV28, with 7 bases aligning to TRBD1. Unmatched junction bases numbered 4, after V lost 7 bases and J lost 7 bases. Germline V gives CDR1 MDHEN, CDR2 SYDVKM. The CDR3 covers 12 residues. This CDR3 reads CASNRGEQPQHF. The CDR3 nucleotides read TGTGCCAGCAACAGGGGAGAACAGCCCCAGCATTTT.